This TCR beta chain was identified during a study of blood T cell repertoires in COVID-19. Study-wide context: Samples taken during acute and convalescent COVID-19 were collected in the United States, Italy and Spain. Sources were T cells, B-cell-depleted T cells, or PBMCs; the material itself was cDNA or gDNA.

Trimming stripped 5 bases from V and 4 bases from J, with 11 bases between. Germline V gene lookup returns CDR1 MNHNY and CDR2 SVGAGI (reference sequence). The CDR3 is made up of 13 amino acids. Enrolment of Seattle patients took place during active infection, and they were followed longitudinally. Per the original methods: The authors estimated nucleated cell counts from reference gene primer amplification. Here immunoSEQ multiplex PCR was the method, and the copy in TCRdb shows in-frame clones only, minus some. That table supplies the V and J calls and clone size; D and trimming were determined from the DNA. The profile covers 350,000 to 400,000 clones, with about 88% appearing a single time and about 7.6% taken by the ten largest.

Sample: peripheral blood. This sequence originates from a woman aged 60 to 75 with COVID-19, enrolled during active disease. The genes are TRBV6-6 and TRBJ1-1, with a weak D call TRBD1 (5 bases). The CDR3 nucleotides read TGTGCCAGCAGTCCAGGGTTATCCACTGAAGCTTTCTTT. Its protein is CASSPGLSTEAFF.